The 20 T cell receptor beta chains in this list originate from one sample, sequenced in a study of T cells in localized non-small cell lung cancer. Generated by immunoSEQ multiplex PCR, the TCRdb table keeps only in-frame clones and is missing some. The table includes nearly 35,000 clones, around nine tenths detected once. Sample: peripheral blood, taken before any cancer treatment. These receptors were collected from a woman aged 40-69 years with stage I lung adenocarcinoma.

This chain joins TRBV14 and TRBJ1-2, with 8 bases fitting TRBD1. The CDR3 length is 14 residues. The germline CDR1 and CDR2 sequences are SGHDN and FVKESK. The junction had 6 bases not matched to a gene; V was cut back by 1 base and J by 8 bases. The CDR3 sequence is CASSQVSRTGGYTF. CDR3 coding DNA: TGTGCCAGCAGCCAAGTCTCGAGGACAGGGGGCTACACCTTC.

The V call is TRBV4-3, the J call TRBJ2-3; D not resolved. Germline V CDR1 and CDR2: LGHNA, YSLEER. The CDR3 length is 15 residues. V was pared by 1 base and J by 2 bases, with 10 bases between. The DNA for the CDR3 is TGCGCCAGCAGCCAAGGATGGCAGCCCACAGATACGCAGTATTTT. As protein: CASSQGWQPTDTQYF.

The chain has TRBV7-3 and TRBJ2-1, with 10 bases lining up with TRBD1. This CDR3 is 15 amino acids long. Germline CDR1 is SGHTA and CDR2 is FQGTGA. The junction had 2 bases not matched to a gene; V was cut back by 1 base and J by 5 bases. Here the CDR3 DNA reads TGTGCCAGCAGCTTAATCGGGACAGGGGACAATGAGCAGTTCTTC. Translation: CASSLIGTGDNEQFF.

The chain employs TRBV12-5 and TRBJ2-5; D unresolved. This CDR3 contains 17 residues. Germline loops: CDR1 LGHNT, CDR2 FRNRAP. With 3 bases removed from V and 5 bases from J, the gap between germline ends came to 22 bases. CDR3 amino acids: CASGFLAGNPVRETQYF. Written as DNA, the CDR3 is TGTGCTAGTGGTTTTTTAGCCGGAAATCCCGTCAGGGAGACCCAGTACTTC.

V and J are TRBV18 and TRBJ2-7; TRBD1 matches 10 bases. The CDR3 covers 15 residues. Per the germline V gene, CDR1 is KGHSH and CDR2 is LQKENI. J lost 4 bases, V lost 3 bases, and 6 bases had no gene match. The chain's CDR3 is CASSPGTGAGYEQYF. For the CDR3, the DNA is TGTGCCAGCTCACCGGGGACAGGGGCCGGATACGAGCAGTACTTC.

This chain's CDR3 is CASRRASFPSDTQYF. The CDR3 bases are TGTGCCAGTAGAAGGGCCTCCTTCCCTTCGGATACGCAGTATTTT. The genes are TRBV19 and TRBJ2-3; D is undetermined. The CDR3 sequence is 15 residues long. The germline V gene has CDR1 LNHDA and CDR2 SQIVND (reference sequence). The ends were cut back, 6 bases at V and 6 bases at J, with 19 bases in the middle.

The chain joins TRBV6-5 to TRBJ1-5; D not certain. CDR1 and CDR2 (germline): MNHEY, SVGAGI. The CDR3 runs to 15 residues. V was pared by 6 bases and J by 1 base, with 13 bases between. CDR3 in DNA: TGTGCCAGCAGCCTGGGGAGGTACAGCAATCAGCCCCAGCATTTT. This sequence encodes CASSLGRYSNQPQHF.

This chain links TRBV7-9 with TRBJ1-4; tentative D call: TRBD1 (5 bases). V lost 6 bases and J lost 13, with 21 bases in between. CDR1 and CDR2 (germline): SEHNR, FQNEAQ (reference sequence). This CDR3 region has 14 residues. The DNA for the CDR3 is TGTGCCAGCAGTGGACAAGGAGCTCGGTATGGACTGTTTTTT. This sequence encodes CASSGQGARYGLFF.

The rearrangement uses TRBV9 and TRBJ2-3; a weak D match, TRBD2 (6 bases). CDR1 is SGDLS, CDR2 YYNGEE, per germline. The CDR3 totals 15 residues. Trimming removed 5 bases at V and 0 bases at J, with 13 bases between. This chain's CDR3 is CASRRGGLSTDTQYF. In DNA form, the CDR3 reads TGTGCCAGCAGGAGAGGTGGACTAAGCACAGATACGCAGTATTTT.

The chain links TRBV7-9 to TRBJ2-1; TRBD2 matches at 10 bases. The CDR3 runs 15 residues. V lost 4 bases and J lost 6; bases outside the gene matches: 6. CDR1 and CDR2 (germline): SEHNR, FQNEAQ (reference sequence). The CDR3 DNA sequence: TGTGCCAGCAGCTCCAATAGCGGGGGGCTCAATGAGCAGTTCTTC. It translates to CASSSNSGGLNEQFF.

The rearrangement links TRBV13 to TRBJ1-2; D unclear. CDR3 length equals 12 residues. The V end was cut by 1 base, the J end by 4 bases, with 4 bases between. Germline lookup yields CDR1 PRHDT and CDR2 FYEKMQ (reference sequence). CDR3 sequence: CASSLEPYGYTF. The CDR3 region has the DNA TGTGCCAGCAGCTTAGAACCCTATGGCTACACCTTC. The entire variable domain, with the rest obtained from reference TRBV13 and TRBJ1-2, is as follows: AAGVIQSPRHLIKEKRETATLKCYPIPRHDTVYWYQQGPGQDPQFLISFYEKMQSDKGSIPDRFSAQQFSDYHSELNMSSLELGDSALYFCASSLEPYGYTFGSGTRLTVV.

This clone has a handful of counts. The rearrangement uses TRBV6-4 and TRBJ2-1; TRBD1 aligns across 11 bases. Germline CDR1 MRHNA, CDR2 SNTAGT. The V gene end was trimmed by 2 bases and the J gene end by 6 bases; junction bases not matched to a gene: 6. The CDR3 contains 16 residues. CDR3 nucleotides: TGTGCCAGCAGTGACACTCCTGGGACAGGGGGCAATGAGCAGTTCTTC. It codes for CASSDTPGTGGNEQFF.

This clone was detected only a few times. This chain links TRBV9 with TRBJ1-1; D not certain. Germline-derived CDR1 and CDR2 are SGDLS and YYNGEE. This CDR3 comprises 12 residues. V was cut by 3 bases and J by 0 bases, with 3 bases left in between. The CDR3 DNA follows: TGTGCCAGCAGCGAGGTGAACACTGAAGCTTTCTTT. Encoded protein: CASSEVNTEAFF.

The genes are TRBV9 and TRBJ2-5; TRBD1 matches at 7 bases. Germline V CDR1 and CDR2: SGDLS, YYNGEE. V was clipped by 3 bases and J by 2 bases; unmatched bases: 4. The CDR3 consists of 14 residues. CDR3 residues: CASSARQGQETQYF. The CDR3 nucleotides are TGTGCCAGCAGCGCGAGACAGGGTCAAGAGACCCAGTACTTC.

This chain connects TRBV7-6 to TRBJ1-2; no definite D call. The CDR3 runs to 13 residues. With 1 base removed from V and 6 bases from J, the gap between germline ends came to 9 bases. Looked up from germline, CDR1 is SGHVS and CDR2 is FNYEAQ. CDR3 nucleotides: TGTGCCAGCAGCTTAGAAAGGACGGATGGCTACACCTTC. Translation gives CASSLERTDGYTF. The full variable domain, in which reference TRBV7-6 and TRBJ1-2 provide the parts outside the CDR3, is GAGVSQSPRYKVTKRGQDVALRCDPISGHVSLYWYRQALGQGPEFLTYFNYEAQQDKSGLPNDRFSAERPEGSISTLTIQRTEQRDSAMYRCASSLERTDGYTFGSGTRLTVV.

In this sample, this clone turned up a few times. CDR3 sequence: CASTLFQPQHF. The CDR3 coding sequence is TGTGCCAGCACCCTTTTTCAGCCCCAGCATTTT. This rearrangement joins TRBV6-5 to TRBJ1-5; D ambiguous. Per the germline V gene, CDR1 is MNHEY and CDR2 is SVGAGI. The V and J ends lost 7 bases and 6 bases respectively, with 7 bases between them. This CDR3 is built from 11 residues.

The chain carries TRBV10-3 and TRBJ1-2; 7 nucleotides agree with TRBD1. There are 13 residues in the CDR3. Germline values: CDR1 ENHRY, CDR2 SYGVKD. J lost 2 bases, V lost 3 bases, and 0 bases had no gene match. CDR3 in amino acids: CAISEQGNYGYTF. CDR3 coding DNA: TGTGCCATCAGTGAACAGGGGAACTATGGCTACACCTTC.

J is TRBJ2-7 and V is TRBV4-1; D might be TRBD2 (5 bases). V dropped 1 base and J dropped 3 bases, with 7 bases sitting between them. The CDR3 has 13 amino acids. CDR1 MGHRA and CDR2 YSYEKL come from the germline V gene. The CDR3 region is CASSQVRDYEQYF. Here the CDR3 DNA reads TGCGCCAGCAGCCAAGTCCGGGACTACGAGCAGTACTTC.

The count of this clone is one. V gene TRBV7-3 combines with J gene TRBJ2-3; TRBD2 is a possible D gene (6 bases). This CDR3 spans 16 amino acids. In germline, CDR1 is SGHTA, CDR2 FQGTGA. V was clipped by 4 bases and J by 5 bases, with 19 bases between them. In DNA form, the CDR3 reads TGTGCCAGCAGCTCGACTCCGGGACTTACCATAGATACGCAGTATTTT. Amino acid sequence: CASSSTPGLTIDTQYF. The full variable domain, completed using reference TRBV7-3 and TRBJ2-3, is GAGVSQTPSNKVTEKGKYVELRCDPISGHTALYWYRQSLGQGPEFLIYFQGTGAADDSGLPNDRFFAVRPEGSVSTLKIQRTERGDSAVYLCASSSTPGLTIDTQYFGPGTRLTVL.

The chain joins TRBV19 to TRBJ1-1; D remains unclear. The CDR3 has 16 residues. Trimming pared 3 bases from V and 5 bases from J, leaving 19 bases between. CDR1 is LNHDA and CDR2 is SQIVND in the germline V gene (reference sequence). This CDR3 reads CASSIPLSLGLTEAFF. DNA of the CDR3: TGTGCCAGTAGTATTCCACTATCTCTAGGGTTAACTGAAGCTTTCTTT.